This T cell receptor beta chain was found in a study of cytomegalovirus exposure and HLA in healthy donors. Study results and limitations: HLA restriction was apparent for most CMV-associated TCR beta chains in a later analysis. Despite most TCR sequences being rare, some public TCRs occurred in many donors.

V shed 2 bases, J shed 2 bases, and the junction held 3 bases outside the gene matches. The CDR3 is 14 amino acids. Germline CDR1 reads SGHTS; CDR2 reads YDEGEE. Note on this clone: The antigen is unknown.

Use of 60 Vbeta and 13 Jbeta primers characterized the PCR. Method: immunoSEQ multiplex PCR; TCRdb's copy keeps in-frame clones and lacks some. This repertoire shows 150,000 to 200,000 clones, roughly 78% found once; its top ten account for around 6.9%. The genes are TRBV5-8 and TRBJ1-2; 7 positions agree with TRBD1. The specimen sequenced was PBMCs. This sequence originates from a man in his forties in good health and CMV-seropositive. The CDR3 loop is CASSLRDRNYGYTF. As DNA, the CDR3 is TGTGCCAGCAGCTTACGGGACAGAAACTATGGCTACACCTTC.